This is a list of T cell receptor beta chains from one sample in a study of T cell repertoires in cytomegalovirus infection. These TCRs' antigens remain unknown. Each CDR3 protein is one row after TCRdb ran MiXCR on the reads. The table has 750,000 to 950,000 distinct CDR3 sequences, just under 30% seen once. The material sequenced was cultured CD8+ T cells from PBMCs, taken from culture after CMV antigen stimulation. The receptors were gathered from a human donor in good health (CMV status not recorded). Some clones in this sample may be carry-over from other donors' samples. Each CDR3 is given with its conserved first and last residue. D genes are given only for firm matches. Size is omitted from some rows. Given values are once, few, many or a class for expanded clones.

abundance	d_gene	j_gene	v_gene	CDR3aa	CDR3nt
-	TRBD1	TRBJ2-6	TRBV6-6	CASISRDRGAGANVLTF	TGTGCCAGCATCTCCCGGGACAGGGGGGCAGGGGCCAACGTCCTGACTTTC
-	-	TRBJ2-1	TRBV7-9	CASSLAGHLYNEQFF	TGTGCCAGCAGCTTAGCGGGACATCTTTACAATGAGCAGTTCTTC
many	-	TRBJ1-1	TRBV6-2/TRBV6-3	CASRNDLGAKDTEAFF	TGTGCCAGCAGGAACGATCTGGGGGCAAAGGACACTGAAGCTTTCTTT
many	TRBD1	TRBJ2-1	TRBV12-3/TRBV12-4	CASSPWTGSYNEQFF	TGTGCCAGCAGTCCATGGACAGGGTCCTACAATGAGCAGTTCTTC
-	-	TRBJ1-6	TRBV12-3/TRBV12-4	CASSPWGYGSPLHF	TGTGCCAGCAGCCCCTGGGGGTATGGTTCACCCCTCCACTTT
-	TRBD2	TRBJ2-1	TRBV29-1	CSAGLAGGMTMNEQFF	TGCAGCGCGGGACTAGCGGGGGGGATGACAATGAATGAGCAGTTCTTC
-	TRBD2	TRBJ2-1	TRBV10-3	CAINSGTINEQFF	TGTGCCATCAATTCTGGGACTATCAATGAGCAGTTCTTC
-	TRBD1	TRBJ1-1	TRBV6-5	CASSQGATFGAFF	TGTGCCAGCAGCCAGGGGGCTACTTTCGGGGCTTTCTTT
-	TRBD1	TRBJ2-1	TRBV19	CATFDRGSPNEQFF	TGTGCCACCTTTGACAGGGGGAGTCCAAATGAGCAGTTCTTC
-	-	TRBJ1-6	TRBV4-1	CASSPTGQTYNSPLHF	TGCGCCAGCAGCCCCACCGGACAGACCTATAATTCACCCCTCCACTTT